The present T cell receptor (beta chain) was sequenced within a study of post-analysis software for immune sequencing data. Study overall: The cohort encompassed relapsing-remitting, secondary progressive and progressive-relapsing multiple sclerosis disease courses. Study-level findings and limits: Significantly lower normalized Chao1 diversity was seen in multiple sclerosis patients than in controls. When the samples were clustered directly with F measure, those that had been prepared in the same batch showed strong co-clustering.

TCR beta cDNA libraries had unique molecular identifiers. When about 0.9 to 10 million T cells were used, they gave a few hundred thousand cDNA molecules. TCRdb reanalysed the PCR reads using MiXCR and keeps one entry per CDR3 protein. This sample has hundreds of thousands of distinct CDR3 sequences; 30% occur once, and the top ten carry around 0.56%. Notes on this clonotype: Its antigen remains unidentified.

The sample comprised blood. The TCR originated in a girl aged 5-17 years with multiple sclerosis.

As DNA, the CDR3 is TGCGCCAGCAGCTCACACCGGGACAGGGGGCCTGGGGCCAACGTCCTGACTTTC. It translates to CASSSHRDRGPGANVLTF. J is TRBJ2-6 and V is TRBV4-1, with TRBD1 matching over 12 bases. The CDR3 contains 18 residues. Trimming cost V 5 bases and J 2 bases; bases outside gene matches: 7. CDR1 is MGHRA and CDR2 is YSYEKL in the germline V gene.